Presented here are 8 T cell receptor beta chains from one specimen sequenced in a study of T cells in Graves' hyperthyroidism and ophthalmopathy. Amplified TCR beta CDR3 regions derived from RNA transcripts. Carried out on the TCR CDR3, a first-round RT-PCR used the HTBI primer set. Each CDR3 protein gets one entry after TCRdb re-called the multiplex PCR reads with MiXCR. The sample yields 730,000 or so distinct CDR3 sequences, roughly a sixth seen once. Material for sequencing was blood. The receptors stem from a woman aged 50 to 65 with Graves' hyperthyroidism that later progressed to Graves' ophthalmopathy.

This clonotype was recorded a few times. The rearrangement links TRBV13 to TRBJ1-3; D remains ambiguous. Germline lookup yields CDR1 PRHDT and CDR2 FYEKMQ (reference sequence). V was shortened by 5 bases and J by 4 bases, with 21 bases between the two germline ends. This CDR3 has 17 amino acids. The DNA for the CDR3 is TGTGCCAGCAGCCCCGCCGCTACTTTGGTCGACGGAAACACCATATATTTT. Its translation is CASSPAATLVDGNTIYF. The full variable domain, completed using reference TRBV13 and TRBJ1-3, is AAGVIQSPRHLIKEKRETATLKCYPIPRHDTVYWYQQGPGQDPQFLISFYEKMQSDKGSIPDRFSAQQFSDYHSELNMSSLELGDSALYFCASSPAATLVDGNTIYFGEGSWLTVV.

In this sample, this clonotype turned up many times. The rearrangement links TRBV5-1 to TRBJ2-3; D ambiguous. The CDR3 loop spans 13 amino acids. Germline V CDR1 and CDR2: SGHRS, YFSETQ. Trimming stripped 0 bases from V and 4 bases from J, with 6 bases between. Here the CDR3 reads CASSLGAADTQYF. Written as DNA, the CDR3 is TGCGCCAGCAGCTTGGGCGCAGCAGATACGCAGTATTTT.

At least ten counts were recorded for this clonotype. The V gene is TRBV6-6, the J gene TRBJ1-2; TRBD1 matches at 8 bases. This CDR3 has 16 amino acids. After removal of 3 bases from V and 6 bases from J, the junction contained 12 bases not matched to a gene. From germline, CDR1 is MNHNY and CDR2 SVGAGI (reference sequence). The CDR3 region is CASSYSWERTGNGYTF. DNA for the CDR3: TGTGCCAGCAGTTATAGCTGGGAAAGGACAGGGAATGGCTACACCTTC.

This clonotype was seen more than once but under ten times. The CDR3 loop reads CASSLVLELNEQFF. Written as DNA, the CDR3 is TGTGCCAGCAGCTTAGTACTAGAACTCAATGAGCAGTTCTTC. This sequence joins TRBV7-8 and TRBJ2-1, with D perhaps TRBD2 (5 bases). CDR3 length: 14 residues. V dropped 1 base and J dropped 6 bases, with 10 bases sitting between them. CDR1 and CDR2 from the germline V gene are SGHVS and FQNEAQ.

The table lists this clonotype with many counts. The chain couples TRBV6-1 to TRBJ1-5; no clear D. Deletions cut 7 bases from V and 2 bases from J, with 9 bases between. This CDR3 contains 13 residues. The germline CDR1 and CDR2 sequences are MNHNS and SASEGT. The CDR3 DNA reads as TGTGCCAGCATCACGGTCGGCAATCAGCCCCAGCATTTT. Protein sequence: CASITVGNQPQHF.

This clonotype was recorded many times. The J gene is TRBJ1-2, the V gene TRBV30; TRBD1 is a possible D gene (5 bases). Germline CDR1 reads GTSNPN; CDR2 reads SVGIG (reference sequence). The V end lost 0 bases, the J end lost 7 bases, and 18 bases lay between the germline ends. There are 15 residues in the CDR3. The CDR3 coding sequence is TGTGCCTGGAGTGTAATGGGGCAGGGAATCCGTGGCTACACCTTC. As protein: CAWSVMGQGIRGYTF.

The chain joins TRBV7-2 to TRBJ2-1, with TRBD1 as a possible D gene (6 bases). The CDR3 is 15 residues long. V was clipped by 4 bases and J by 4 bases, with 14 bases between them. CDR1 SGHTA and CDR2 FQGNSA come from the germline V gene. The CDR3 here is CASSSPIRGYNEQFF. CDR3 bases: TGTGCCAGCAGCTCGCCTATTAGGGGGTACAATGAGCAGTTCTTC.

This clonotype was found many times. The V gene is TRBV20-1, the J gene TRBJ2-5, with TRBD1 as a possible D gene (6 bases). Trimming removed 2 bases at V and 3 bases at J, with 16 bases between. This CDR3 region has 15 residues. The germline CDR1 and CDR2 sequences are DFQATT and SNEGSKA (reference sequence). CDR3 nucleotide sequence: TGCAGTGCTAGATTCGGTGGGACATCCAAAGAGACCCAGTACTTC. Protein sequence: CSARFGGTSKETQYF.